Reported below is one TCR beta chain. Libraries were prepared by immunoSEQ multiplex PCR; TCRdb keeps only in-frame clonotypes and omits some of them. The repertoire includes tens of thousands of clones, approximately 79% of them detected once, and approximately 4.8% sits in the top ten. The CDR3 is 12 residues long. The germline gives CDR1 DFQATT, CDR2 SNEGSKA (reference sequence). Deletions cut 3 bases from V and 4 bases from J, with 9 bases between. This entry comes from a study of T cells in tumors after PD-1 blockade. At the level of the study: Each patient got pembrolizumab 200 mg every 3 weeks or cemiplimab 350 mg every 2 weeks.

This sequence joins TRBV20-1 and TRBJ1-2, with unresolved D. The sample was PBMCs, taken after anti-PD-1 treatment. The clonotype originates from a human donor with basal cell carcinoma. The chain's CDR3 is CSASWGGYGYTF. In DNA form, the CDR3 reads TGCAGTGCTAGTTGGGGAGGCTATGGCTACACCTTC.